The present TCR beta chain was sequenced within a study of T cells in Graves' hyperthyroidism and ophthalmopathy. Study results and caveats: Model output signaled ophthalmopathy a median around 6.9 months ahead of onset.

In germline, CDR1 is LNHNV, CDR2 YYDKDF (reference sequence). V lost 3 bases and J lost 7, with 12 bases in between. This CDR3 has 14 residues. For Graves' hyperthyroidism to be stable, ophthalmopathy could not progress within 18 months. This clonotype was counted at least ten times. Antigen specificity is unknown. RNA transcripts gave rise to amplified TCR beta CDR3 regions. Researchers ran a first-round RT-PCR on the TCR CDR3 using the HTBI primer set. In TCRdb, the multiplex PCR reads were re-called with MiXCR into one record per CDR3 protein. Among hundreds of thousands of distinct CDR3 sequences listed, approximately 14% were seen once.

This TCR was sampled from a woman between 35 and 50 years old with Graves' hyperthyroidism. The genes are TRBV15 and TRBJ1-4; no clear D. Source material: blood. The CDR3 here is CATSSGQDREKLFF. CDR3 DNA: TGTGCCACCAGCAGTGGGCAGGACCGTGAAAAACTGTTTTTT.